This T cell receptor (beta chain) was found in a study of molecular identifiers for immune sequencing clone quantification. At least ten counts were recorded for this clonotype. Its antigen remains unknown. Study observations and caveats: For highly expanded clones, sizes could be underestimated when identical TCR molecules share a barcode.

This CDR3 region has 10 residues. Per germline, CDR1 SGDLS and CDR2 YYNGEE. V shed 7 bases and J shed 5 bases, with 6 bases lying between them. TCRdb independently ran MiXCR on the PCR reads; one entry per CDR3 protein. Of 30,000 to 45,000 distinct CDR3 sequences in the sample, less than 20% are singletons; the top ten hold approximately 7.1%. This clonotype was obtained from a human donor in good health. Some libraries in this study had Jurkat cell RNA spiked in. The chain joins TRBV9 to TRBJ2-5; perhaps TRBD1 as D (6 bases). Sequencing was done on a sample of naive CD8+ T cells from blood, with Jurkat cell RNA spiked in. Described subset: FACS-sorted CD8+CD4-CCR7+CD45RA+ naive T cells. The CDR3 nucleotides read TGTGCCAGCGGGGGCGAGACCCAGTACTTC. This encodes CASGGETQYF.